The source of this T cell receptor beta chain is a study of CXCR3-negative and CXCR3-positive naive CD8 T cells. Study conclusions and caveats: Both naive subsets showed comparably high diversity, and memory CD8+ cells showed much lower diversity.

Germline values: CDR1 DFQATT, CDR2 SNEGSKA (reference sequence). CDR3 length: 15 amino acids. On this clonotype itself: No antigen is known for it.

The authors made the TRB cDNA libraries by 5' RACE using UMI labels. TCRdb reprocessed the 5' RACE reads and reports one entry per CDR3 protein, with no DNA. Here the sample table reports over 35,000 distinct CDR3 sequences. Source material: memory CD8+ T cells from blood. The chain couples TRBV20-1 to TRBJ1-1; the TCRdb call, TRBD1, lacks DNA for checking. The TCR was taken from a human donor in good health. Some clones in this sample may be carry-over from other donors' samples. CDR3 amino acids: CSASPPRGGSTEAFF.